The sequence of this TCR beta chain was determined in a study of cytomegalovirus exposure and HLA in healthy donors (dated by TCRdb to 2017 to 2019). In the study overall: An earlier analysis of approximately 600 of the donors reported 250 to 300 Gb of sequence data and some 120 million unique TCR beta sequences from 150 million to 200 million T cells. An early release that covered some 640 HLA-typed donors contained 250 to 350 gigabases of sequencing data and tens of millions of unique TCR sequences. Among the approximately 400 genotyped donors, around 81% belonged to the genetic ancestry cluster associated with self-reported Caucasian donors. The study aimed to test whether cataloging public T cell receptors could reveal signatures of past pathogen exposure. The study profiled the T cell repertoires of under 700 subjects by immunosequencing and related them to cytomegalovirus serostatus. In addition to the first cohort of about 650 subjects, a separate validation cohort of some 120 different subjects was used. To predict cytomegalovirus infection status, the study combined high-throughput TCR immunosequencing, statistical association of individual TCRs with disease status, and machine learning. A later analysis re-analyzed previously published TCR beta repertoires from about 730 donors and added high-resolution HLA genotyping to study TCR occurrence patterns. In the later analysis, no new phenotypic data were used to find candidate immune exposures; instead, reliance was placed on TCR beta sequences and their occurrence across donors. An earlier analysis of around 580 of the donors used high-throughput TCR beta sequencing to judge whether each TCR beta V gene segment behaved as functional or pseudogenic. Donor age, sex, ethnicity and CMV serostatus were compiled together with the repertoire data. A later genetic analysis used genome-wide SNP genotypes for about three fifths of the 666 donors, treating that subset as a discovery cohort. All discovery cohort repertoires had been generated on a single sequencing platform. Both class I and class II loci were covered by HLA typing, at four-digit resolution. Typing coverage varied by locus: roughly 620-640 donors for A, B, C, DRB1 and DQB1; roughly 510 for DQA1; about 570 for DPA1; under 490 for DPB1. Several DR-DQ haplotypes were handled as single units for association and clustering, since linkage in the cohort was strong. Across 398 genotyped donors of the cohort, an average of approximately 240,000 unique TCR beta nucleotide sequences per donor were sequenced, and roughly a sixth of those sequences were non-productive.

Libraries came from the immunoSEQ multiplex PCR assay. For the multiplex PCR, a mixture combining 60 forward primers for TCR Vbeta segments and 13 reverse primers for TCR Jbeta segments was used. A multiplex PCR assay on genomic DNA amplified the CDR3 region of rearranged TCR beta genes. On the Illumina HiSeq System, the amplified TCR beta libraries were sequenced as 87-base-pair reads. From the authors' description of their analysis: Across the 500 to 850 repertoires, a later analysis counted 80 million or so unique TCR beta chains, about 10 million of which were shared by at least two donors. To remove PCR and sequencing errors, raw reads were error-corrected and collapsed into unique sequences using a nearest-neighbor algorithm that merged closely related sequences. CDR3 sequences were aligned to IMGT reference sequences to assign V, D and J gene segments. For a sequence to be retained, a match of at least six nucleotides to both a V gene segment and a J gene segment was required. Rearrangements were called productive when the CDR3 lacked stop codons and stayed in frame with V and J; all others were non-productive. CDR3 was defined by IMGT convention, running from the second conserved V-encoded cysteine to the conserved J-encoded phenylalanine. The earlier analysis of approximately 590 of the donors excluded any sequence lacking an unambiguous match to a single V gene segment. An earlier analysis of under 750 of the donors called V segments functional above 56.7% productive rearrangements and segregating when the between-donor standard deviation exceeded 5%. A statistical classification framework was built to diagnose cytomegalovirus status from the catalog of TCR beta chain sequences. A later analysis assigned V and J genes by comparing TCR nucleotide sequences with IMGT/GENE-DB human TR gene sequences. Using the TCRdist pipeline, a later analysis assigned CDR3 sequences along with most-parsimonious VDJ recombination scenarios. A later analysis defined each TCR beta chain by its CDR3 amino acid sequence plus V-gene family, and excluded reads lacking a unique V-gene family. In a later analysis, approximately 590 highly shared, low-generation-probability nucleotide sequences were removed to address suspected cross-contamination and a sequencing artifact. For each public chain, a later analysis derived a clonal expansion index from normalized ranks of inferred template counts within each repertoire. Generation probabilities in a later analysis came from a VDJ recombination model fitted to out-of-frame rearrangements, and those results were checked against IGoR. Hypergeometric tests were used in a later analysis to score TCR-TCR, TCR-HLA and TCR-CMV co-occurrence, with a repertoire-size bias correction applied to the TCR pairs. A later analysis estimated false discovery rates by permuting HLA or CMV assignments 20 times. In a later analysis, co-occurring TCRs were grouped using DBSCAN, and TCRdist sequence similarity was added for clustering within HLA-allele-positive subsets. Repertoires with fewer than 30,000 or more than 120,000 public chains, plus five repertoires with anomalous nucleotide sharing, were excluded from co-occurrence clustering. The table was pulled from immuneACCESS by TCRdb, which kept in-frame rearrangements only. Such tables lose some clones; where checked, under half of the loss comes from unresolved V genes, and the rest has no known cause. Clone size and V and J calls were adopted from that table, with D and trimming inferred from the DNA. In this sample's table one finds fewer than 150,000 clones. Together, the top ten hold less than 3.5% of the sample.

The cohort consisted of 650 to 850 healthy bone marrow donors. All cohort members were sampled while nominally healthy, although unrecorded immune exposures were likely present. The donor was CMV seronegative and belonged to the group of approximately 320 seronegative cohort members. A peripheral blood sample was collected from each donor, and TCR beta sequencing was performed on peripheral blood mononuclear cells. The Qiagen DNeasy Blood Extraction Kit was used to extract genomic DNA from the blood cell samples. Notes on this clone: The target of this receptor is not known.

Results the study describes overall, beyond this receptor: A further reported finding was that TCR beta sequences accurately predicted the HLA-A and HLA-B alleles for most subjects in the first cohort. Specific HLA alleles were associated with over 15,000 TCR beta sequences at a false discovery rate of 0.05 in a later analysis. The authors suggested that the approach could potentially be extended to other disease states and immunological phenotypes. In a later analysis, most CMV-associated TCR beta chains were found to appear HLA-restricted, with HLA associations seemingly driven largely by CMV exposure. Broadly in line with IMGT annotations, most TCR beta V segments showed up in productive rearrangements about 87% or about 30% of the time in an earlier analysis of approximately 600 of the donors. The study listed over 150 TCR beta chains as associated with cytomegalovirus. A cluster of highly shared sequence variants was judged likely to be a technical artifact of the sequencing pipeline. Compared with equally common non-associated chains, HLA-associated TCR beta chains in a later analysis were more clonally expanded and had lower generation probabilities. Linkage disequilibrium might explain the correlated functional status among segregating V segments, but an unknown experimental factor could not be ruled out. HLA typing was unavailable for some donors at each locus, so association tests used only the typed subset. In a later genetic analysis, fewer N-insertions in productive TCRs were reported among donors in an Asian-associated ancestry cluster than the approximately 710-donor mean. For the cohort, immune exposure information was limited to CMV serostatus. Cytomegalovirus status was reported to be diagnosed by the classifier with high specificity and sensitivity in both the original and validation cohorts. In a later analysis, TCR association rates were found to vary across HLA loci, with the most associated TCRs seen for DRB1 alleles and the fewest for HLA-C alleles. The cohort was sequenced for TCR beta chains only, and without alpha or paired-chain data the features that could be detected were limited. Roughly uniform sequencing depth across donors was assumed in presence/absence analyses, although this assumption may not hold. Strong co-occurrence of HLA alleles, especially DR and DQ, made assigning TCR associations to individual alleles difficult. A few of the identified cytomegalovirus-associated TCR beta chains were confirmed in vitro to be specific for cytomegalovirus antigens. Because counts were too low, under 20 rarely observed V segments, including chromosome 9 orphons, were left out of the earlier analysis of over 550 of the donors. According to a later analysis, parvovirus B19, influenza, CMV and Epstein-Barr virus appeared linked to several top co-occurrence clusters. An association between a missense DCLRE1C variant and V-gene and J-gene trimming of TCR beta chains was found in a later genetic analysis and replicated in an independent cohort. Most TCR sequences were observed very rarely across donors, whereas some public TCRs were present in many individuals.

Material for sequencing was PBMCs. This sequence originates from a middle-aged man in good health and CMV-seronegative.

The CDR3 region reads CASSWTGHNTYEQYF. The nucleotide sequence reads TGCGCCAGCAGCTGGACGGGACATAACACCTACGAGCAGTACTTC. The sequence is built from TRBV5-1 and TRBJ2-7; the D segment could be TRBD1, given 6 matching bases. V and J lose 3 bases and 2 bases, and a span of 15 bases separates them. The germline V gene provides CDR1 SGHRS and CDR2 YFSETQ. The CDR3 goes from the cysteine to the phenylalanine over 15 residues. The kept DNA is CDR3 alone, 45 bases in frame from the first base.